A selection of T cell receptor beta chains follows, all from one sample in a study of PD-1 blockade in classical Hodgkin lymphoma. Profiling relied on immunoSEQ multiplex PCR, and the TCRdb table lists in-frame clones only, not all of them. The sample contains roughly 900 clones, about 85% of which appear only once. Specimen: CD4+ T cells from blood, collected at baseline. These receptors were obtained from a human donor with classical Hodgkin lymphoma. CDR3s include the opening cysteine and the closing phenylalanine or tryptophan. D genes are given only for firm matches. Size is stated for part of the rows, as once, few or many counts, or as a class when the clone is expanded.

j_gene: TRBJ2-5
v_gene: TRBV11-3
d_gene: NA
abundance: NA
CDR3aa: CASSLDQETQYF
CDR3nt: TGTGCCAGCAGCTTAGACCAAGAGACCCAGTACTTC

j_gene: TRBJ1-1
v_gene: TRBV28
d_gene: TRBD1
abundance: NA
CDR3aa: CASRNMMGQGASDTEAFF
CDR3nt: TGTGCCAGCAGGAATATGATGGGACAGGGGGCGTCGGACACTGAAGCTTTCTTT

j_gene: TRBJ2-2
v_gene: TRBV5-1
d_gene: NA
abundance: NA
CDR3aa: CASSQTGRPNTGELFF
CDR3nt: TGCGCCAGCAGCCAGACAGGCCGCCCTAACACCGGGGAGCTGTTTTTT

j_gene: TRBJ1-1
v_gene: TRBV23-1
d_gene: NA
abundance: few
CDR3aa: CASSQFLTVNTEAFF
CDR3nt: TGCGCCAGCAGTCAATTTTTGACAGTGAACACTGAAGCTTTCTTT

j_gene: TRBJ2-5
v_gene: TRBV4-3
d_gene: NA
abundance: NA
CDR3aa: CASSQDMGFQETQYF
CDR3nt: TGCGCCAGCAGCCAAGATATGGGGTTTCAAGAGACCCAGTACTTC

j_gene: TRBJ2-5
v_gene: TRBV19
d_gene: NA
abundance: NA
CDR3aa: CASSVRDGGETQYF
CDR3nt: TGTGCCAGTAGTGTCAGGGACGGTGGAGAGACCCAGTACTTC

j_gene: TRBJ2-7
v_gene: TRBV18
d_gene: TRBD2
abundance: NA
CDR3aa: CASSPGLGTYEQYF
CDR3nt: TGTGCCAGCTCACCGGGACTAGGGACCTACGAGCAGTACTTC

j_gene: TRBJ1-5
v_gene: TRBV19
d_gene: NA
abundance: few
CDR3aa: CASRLSGTSYIPQHF
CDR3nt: TGTGCCAGTAGGCTATCCGGGACGTCCTACATACCCCAGCATTTT

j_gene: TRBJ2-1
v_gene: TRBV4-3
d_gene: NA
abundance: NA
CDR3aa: CASSQEHWTYNEQFF
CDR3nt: TGCGCCAGCAGCCAGGAACATTGGACCTACAATGAGCAGTTCTTC

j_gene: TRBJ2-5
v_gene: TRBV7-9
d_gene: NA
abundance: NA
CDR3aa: CASSSASIGTQYF
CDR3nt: TGTGCCAGCAGCTCGGCTAGCATAGGGACCCAGTACTTC

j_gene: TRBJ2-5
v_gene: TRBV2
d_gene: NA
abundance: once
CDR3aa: CASSDFETQYF
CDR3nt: TGTGCCAGCAGTGACTTTGAGACCCAGTACTTC

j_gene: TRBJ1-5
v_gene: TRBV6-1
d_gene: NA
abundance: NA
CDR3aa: CASSEVWGNQPQHF
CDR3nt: TGTGCCAGCAGTGAAGTGTGGGGCAATCAGCCCCAGCATTTT

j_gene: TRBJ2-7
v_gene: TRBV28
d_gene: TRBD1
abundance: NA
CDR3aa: CASTTGGPYEQYF
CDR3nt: TGTGCCAGCACTACAGGGGGCCCCTACGAGCAGTACTTC